The 8 T cell receptor beta chains in this list originate from one sample, sequenced in a study of blood T cell repertoires in COVID-19. The assay was immunoSEQ multiplex PCR, and TCRdb's table has in-frame clones only and misses some. The data show roughly 300,000 clones, with 80% to 95% seen just once and roughly 1.1% held by the top ten. Material for sequencing was PBMCs or T cells enriched from blood (not recorded which). The receptor set was obtained from a woman aged 30 to 39 who had recovered from COVID-19.

CDR3 bases: TGTGCCACCAGTGATCCCCCGAGCGGGAGGTCTGGGGATACGCAGTATTTT. Protein: CATSDPPSGRSGDTQYF. V and J are TRBV24-1 and TRBJ2-3; TRBD2 matches at 9 bases. The CDR3 is made up of 17 amino acids. J gave up 6 bases and V 3 bases, and 12 bases lay outside the gene matches. Germline CDR1 reads KGHDR; CDR2 reads SFDVKD.

The chain links TRBV28 to TRBJ1-1; 7 bases match TRBD1. This CDR3 contains 14 residues. Unmatched junction bases numbered 8, after V lost 6 bases and J lost 4 bases. Germline loops: CDR1 MDHEN, CDR2 SYDVKM. CDR3 coding DNA: TGTGCCAGCAGAAGCACAGGGGTACGCACTGAAGCTTTCTTT. Protein product: CASRSTGVRTEAFF.

The CDR3 bases are TGTGCCAGCAGCTCCCCGACAGGGGGCGCGGAGACCCAGTACTTC. Residues: CASSSPTGGAETQYF. V gene TRBV7-6 combines with J gene TRBJ2-5, with 10 bases matching TRBD1. V was pared by 4 bases and J by 5 bases, with 7 bases of the junction left unmatched. The CDR3 spans 15 residues. CDR1 SGHVS and CDR2 FNYEAQ come from the germline V gene. Full variable domain (remainder filled in from reference TRBV7-6 and TRBJ2-5): GAGVSQSPRYKVTKRGQDVALRCDPISGHVSLYWYRQALGQGPEFLTYFNYEAQQDKSGLPNDRFSAERPEGSISTLTIQRTEQRDSAMYRCASSSPTGGAETQYFGPGTRLLVL.

The chain couples TRBV24-1 to TRBJ2-1; 13 positions match TRBD2. With V trimmed by 4 bases and J by 5 bases, 13 bases remained unmatched. This CDR3 has 19 amino acids. In germline, CDR1 is KGHDR, CDR2 SFDVKD. The CDR3 region is CATSDLQGLAGERNNEQFF. In DNA form, the CDR3 reads TGTGCCACCAGTGACTTGCAAGGACTAGCGGGAGAACGTAACAATGAGCAGTTCTTC.

This sequence joins TRBV7-8 and TRBJ1-5; possibly TRBD1 for D (5 bases). The CDR3 is made up of 15 amino acids. The V gene's germline CDR1 is SGHVS and CDR2 FQNEAQ. V gave up 1 base and J gave up 4 bases, with 11 bases separating them. This CDR3 is CASSLGGGSNQPQHF. The CDR3 nucleotides are TGTGCCAGCAGCTTAGGGGGGGGGTCTAATCAGCCCCAGCATTTT.

The CDR3 DNA follows: TGTGCCAGCAGCGGACAGGGAGGGGGAAACTATGGCTACACCTTC. This sequence encodes CASSGQGGGNYGYTF. The chain recombines TRBV2 with TRBJ1-2; 8 nucleotides match TRBD1. Germline CDR1 is SNHLY and CDR2 is FYNNEI. There are 15 residues in the CDR3. The ends lost 6 bases at V and 2 bases at J; junction bases unmatched: 8.

The chain links TRBV3-1 (or the pseudogene TRBV3-2) to TRBJ1-4; a weak D match, TRBD1 (6 bases). The CDR3 has 17 residues. CDR1 and CDR2 (germline): LGHDT, YNNKEL (reference sequence). V dropped 3 bases and J dropped 2 bases, with 16 bases sitting between them. The CDR3: CASSQYRGTGTNEKLFF. The CDR3 DNA is TGTGCCAGCAGCCAGTATAGGGGGACCGGGACTAATGAAAAACTGTTTTTT.

The gene calls are TRBV29-1 and TRBJ2-1; D remains ambiguous. The CDR3 totals 13 residues. V dropped 3 bases and J dropped 3 bases, with 9 bases sitting between them. CDR1 is SQVTM, CDR2 ANQGSEA, per germline. The CDR3 spells CSVERNLYNEQFF. CDR3 bases: TGCAGCGTTGAGCGGAACCTCTACAATGAGCAGTTCTTC.